The sequence of this TCR beta chain was determined in a study of OX40 agonist ivuxolimab in advanced cancers. Across the whole study: Checkpoint inhibitors had been given previously to 40% of patients.

Germline loops: CDR1 SGHKS, CDR2 YYEKEE (reference sequence). This CDR3 is built from 14 residues. The V and J ends lost 0 bases and 1 base respectively, with 7 bases between them. Only in-frame clones appear in the TCRdb table, and some are missing; sequencing was by immunoSEQ multiplex PCR. The data contain approximately 64,000 clones, approximately 90% of them singletons. Blood samples were obtained at baseline, cycle 4 day 1, and cycle 7 day 1. Study-wide findings and caveats: CD8+ T cells (on average) carried more expanded clones than CD4+ T cells. By week 6 at 0.1 to 3.0 mg/kg, blood CD4+ and CD8+ T cells had expanded clonally.

Worth noting for this clone: The antigen is not known. A single base separates this from a much larger clone, so it may be a read error.

This TCR was sampled from an adult with an advanced solid tumor such as melanoma, head and neck, liver or kidney cancer. The chain joins TRBV5-5 to TRBJ2-5; D possibly matches TRBD1 or TRBD2 (5 bases each). This specimen was CD4+ or CD8+ T cells sorted from blood, taken in a trial of the OX40 agonist ivuxolimab. CDR3 loop: CASSLAGTQETQYF. In DNA, the CDR3 is TGTGCCAGCAGCTTGGCCGGGACCCAAGAGACCCAGTACTTC.